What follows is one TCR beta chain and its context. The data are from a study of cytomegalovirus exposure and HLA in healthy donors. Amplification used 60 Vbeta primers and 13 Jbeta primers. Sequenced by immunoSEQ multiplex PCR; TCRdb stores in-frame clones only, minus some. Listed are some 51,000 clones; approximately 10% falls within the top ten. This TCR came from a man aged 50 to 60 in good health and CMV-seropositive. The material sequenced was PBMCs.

DNA of the CDR3: TGTGCCAGCAGTCACTACCCGACAGGGGGCGCGTACGAGCAGTACTTC. Translation gives CASSHYPTGGAYEQYF. The chain joins TRBV27 to TRBJ2-7; 10 positions agree with TRBD1. The CDR3 is 16 amino acids. In germline, CDR1 is MNHEY, CDR2 SMNVEV (reference sequence). V lost 5 bases and J lost 4; bases outside the gene matches: 11.